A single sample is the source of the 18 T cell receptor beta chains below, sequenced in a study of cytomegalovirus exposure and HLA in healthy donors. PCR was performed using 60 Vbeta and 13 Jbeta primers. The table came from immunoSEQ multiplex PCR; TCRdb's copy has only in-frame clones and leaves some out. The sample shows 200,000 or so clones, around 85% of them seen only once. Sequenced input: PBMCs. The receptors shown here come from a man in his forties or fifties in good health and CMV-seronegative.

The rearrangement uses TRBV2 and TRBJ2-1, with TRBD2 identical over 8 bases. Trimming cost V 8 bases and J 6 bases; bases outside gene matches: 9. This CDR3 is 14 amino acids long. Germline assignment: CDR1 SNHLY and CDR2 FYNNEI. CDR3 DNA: TGTGCCAGCCCCCAGGGGACTAGAGGCAATGAGCAGTTCTTC. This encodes CASPQGTRGNEQFF.

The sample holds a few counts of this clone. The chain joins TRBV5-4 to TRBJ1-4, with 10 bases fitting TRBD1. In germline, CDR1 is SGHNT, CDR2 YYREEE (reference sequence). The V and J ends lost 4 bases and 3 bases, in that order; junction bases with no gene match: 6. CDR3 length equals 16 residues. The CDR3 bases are TGTGCCAGCAGCCTGGGACAGGGGTGGTCTAATGAAAAACTGTTTTTT. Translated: CASSLGQGWSNEKLFF.

CDR3 sequence: CASMWRETQYF. CDR3 nucleotide sequence: TGTGCCAGCATGTGGAGGGAGACCCAGTACTTC. This rearrangement joins TRBV25-1 to TRBJ2-5, with a possible D match to TRBD2 (5 bases). V lost 7 bases and J 5 bases, leaving 8 bases between the germline ends. CDR3 size: 11 residues. Per the germline V gene, CDR1 is MGHDK and CDR2 is SYGVNS.

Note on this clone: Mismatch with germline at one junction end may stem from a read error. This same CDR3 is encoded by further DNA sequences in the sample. CDR3 nucleotides: TGCGCCAGCAGTTTGACCCAGGGGGTAAACACTGAAGCTTTCTTT. Its translation is CASSLTQGVNTEAFF. The chain has TRBV6-5 and TRBJ1-1, with 7 bases aligning to TRBD1. The V gene's germline CDR1 is MNHEY and CDR2 SVGAGI. This CDR3 region has 15 residues.

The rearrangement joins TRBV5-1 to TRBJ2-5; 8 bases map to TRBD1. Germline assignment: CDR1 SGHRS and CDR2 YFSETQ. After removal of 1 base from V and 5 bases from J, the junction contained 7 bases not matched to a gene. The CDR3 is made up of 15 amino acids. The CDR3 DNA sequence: TGCGCCAGCAGCTTGCAAGGACAGGGTTTTGAGACCCAGTACTTC. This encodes CASSLQGQGFETQYF.

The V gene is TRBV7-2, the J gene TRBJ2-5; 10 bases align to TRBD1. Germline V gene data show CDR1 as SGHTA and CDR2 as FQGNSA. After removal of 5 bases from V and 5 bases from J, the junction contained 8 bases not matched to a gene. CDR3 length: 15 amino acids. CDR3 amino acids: CASSRGTGAWETQYF. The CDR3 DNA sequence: TGTGCCAGCAGCCGAGGGACAGGGGCCTGGGAGACCCAGTACTTC. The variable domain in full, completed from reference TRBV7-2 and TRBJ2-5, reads GAGVSQSPSNKVTEKGKDVELRCDPISGHTALYWYRQSLGQGLEFLIYFQGNSAPDKSGLPSDRFSAERTGGSVSTLTIQRTQQEDSAVYLCASSRGTGAWETQYFGPGTRLLVL.

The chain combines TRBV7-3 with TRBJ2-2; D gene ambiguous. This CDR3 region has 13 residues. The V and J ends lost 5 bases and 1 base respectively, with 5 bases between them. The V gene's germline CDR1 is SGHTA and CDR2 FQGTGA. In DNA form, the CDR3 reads TGTGCCAGCAGCAACAGGAACACCGGGGAGCTGTTTTTT. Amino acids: CASSNRNTGELFF.

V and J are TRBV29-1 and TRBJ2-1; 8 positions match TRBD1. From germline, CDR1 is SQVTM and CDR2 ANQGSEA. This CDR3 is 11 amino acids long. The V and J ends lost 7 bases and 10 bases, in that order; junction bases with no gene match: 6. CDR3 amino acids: CSGQGNGEQFF. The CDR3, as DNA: TGCAGCGGACAGGGGAACGGGGAGCAGTTCTTC.

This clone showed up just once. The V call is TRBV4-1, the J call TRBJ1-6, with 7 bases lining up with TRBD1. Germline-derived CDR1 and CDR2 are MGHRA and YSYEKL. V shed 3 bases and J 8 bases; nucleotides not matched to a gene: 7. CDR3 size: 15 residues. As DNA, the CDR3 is TGCGCCAGCAGCCAGACAGGGTTGCAAGATTCACCCCTCCACTTT. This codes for CASSQTGLQDSPLHF.

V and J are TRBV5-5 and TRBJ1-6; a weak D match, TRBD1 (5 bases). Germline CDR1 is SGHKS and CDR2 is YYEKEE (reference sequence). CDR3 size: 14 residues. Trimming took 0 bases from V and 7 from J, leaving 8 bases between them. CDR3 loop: CASSLGRGNSPLHF. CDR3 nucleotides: TGTGCCAGCAGCTTGGGGAGGGGAAATTCACCCCTCCACTTT.

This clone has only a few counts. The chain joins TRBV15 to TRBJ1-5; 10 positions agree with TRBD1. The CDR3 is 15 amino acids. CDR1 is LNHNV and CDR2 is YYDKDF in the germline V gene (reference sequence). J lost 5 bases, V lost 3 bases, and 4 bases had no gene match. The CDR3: CATSREDRGDQPQHF. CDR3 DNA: TGTGCCACCAGCAGGGAGGACAGGGGGGATCAGCCCCAGCATTTT.

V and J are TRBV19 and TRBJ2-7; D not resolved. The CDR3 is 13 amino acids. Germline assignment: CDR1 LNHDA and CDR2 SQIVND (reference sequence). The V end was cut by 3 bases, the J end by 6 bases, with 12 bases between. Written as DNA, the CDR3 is TGTGCCAGTAGTATTAAGCTGCTCGGCGAGCAGTACTTC. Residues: CASSIKLLGEQYF. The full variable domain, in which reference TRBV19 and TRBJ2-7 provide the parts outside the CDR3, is DGGITQSPKYLFRKEGQNVTLSCEQNLNHDAMYWYRQDPGQGLRLIYYSQIVNDFQKGDIAEGYSVSREKKESFPLTVTSAQKNPTAFYLCASSIKLLGEQYFGPGTRLTVT.

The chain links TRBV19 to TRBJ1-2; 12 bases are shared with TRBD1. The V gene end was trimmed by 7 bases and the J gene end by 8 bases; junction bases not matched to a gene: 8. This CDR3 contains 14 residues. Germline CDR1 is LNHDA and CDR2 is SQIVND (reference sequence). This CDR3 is CASNPGQGARGYTF. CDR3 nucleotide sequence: TGTGCCAGTAACCCGGGACAGGGGGCACGGGGCTACACCTTC.

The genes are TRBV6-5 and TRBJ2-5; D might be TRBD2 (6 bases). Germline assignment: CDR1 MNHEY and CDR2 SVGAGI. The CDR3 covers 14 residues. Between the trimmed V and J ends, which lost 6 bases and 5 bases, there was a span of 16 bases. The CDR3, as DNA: TGTGCCAGCAGGGGTCCCGGGACTTTTGAGACCCAGTACTTC. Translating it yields CASRGPGTFETQYF.

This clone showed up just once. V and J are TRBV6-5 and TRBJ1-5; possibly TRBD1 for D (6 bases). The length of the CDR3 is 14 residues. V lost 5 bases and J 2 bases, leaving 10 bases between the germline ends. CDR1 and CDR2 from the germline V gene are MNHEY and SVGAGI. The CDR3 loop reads CASSEGVGNQPQHF. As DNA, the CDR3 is TGTGCCAGCAGTGAGGGGGTCGGCAATCAGCCCCAGCATTTT.

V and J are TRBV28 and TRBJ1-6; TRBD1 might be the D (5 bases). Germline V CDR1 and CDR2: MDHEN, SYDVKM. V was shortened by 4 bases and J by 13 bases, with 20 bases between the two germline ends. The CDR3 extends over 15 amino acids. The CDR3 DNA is TGTGCCAGCAGTTCCGCGACAGCCCAAAATATTCCCCTCCACTTT. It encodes CASSSATAQNIPLHF.

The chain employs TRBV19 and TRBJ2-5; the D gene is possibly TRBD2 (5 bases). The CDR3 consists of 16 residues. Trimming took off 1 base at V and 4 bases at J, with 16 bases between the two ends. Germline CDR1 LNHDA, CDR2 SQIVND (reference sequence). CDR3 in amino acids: CASSIVSGSGPETQYF. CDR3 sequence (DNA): TGTGCCAGTAGTATAGTTTCGGGATCTGGCCCAGAGACCCAGTACTTC.

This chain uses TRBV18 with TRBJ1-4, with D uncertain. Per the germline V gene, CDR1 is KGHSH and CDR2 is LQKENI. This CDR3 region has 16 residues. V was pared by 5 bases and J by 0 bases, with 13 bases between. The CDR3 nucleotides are TGTGCCAGCTCATCCGGAGACCGAGCAACTAATGAAAAACTGTTTTTT. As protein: CASSSGDRATNEKLFF.